This section outlines one T cell receptor (beta chain) sequence together with its context. Antigen unknown. The data stem from a study of T cell responses to AZD1222 COVID-19 vaccine. General observations from the study: In a largely white British group with more females than males, clonal diversity was possibly underestimated.

The germline V gene has CDR1 MNHEY and CDR2 SMNVEV (reference sequence). There are 18 residues in the CDR3. Losses at the gene ends were 5 bases for V and 9 bases for J; bases not matched to a gene: 17. Produced via immunoSEQ multiplex PCR; TCRdb's table is partial and in-frame only. This sample has some 110,000 clones, with more than 75% found just once. The receptor was isolated from an adult in good health. Material: peripheral blood, obtained on day 0 of AZD1222 vaccination. The chain employs TRBV27 and TRBJ2-1; 12 nucleotides match TRBD2. CDR3: CASSQRTGGGLAGTEQFF. The DNA of the CDR3 is TGTGCCAGCAGTCAGCGGACAGGGGGGGGACTAGCGGGTACTGAGCAGTTCTTC.